This is a list of T cell receptor beta chains from one sample in a study of CD8+CD57+ T cells in acquired aplastic anemia. TCRdb redid the calling of the reads with MiXCR, one entry per CDR3 protein. The sample lists around 200,000 distinct CDR3 sequences; roughly 45% were seen once. The sequencing sample was made of sorted CD4+, CD8+, or CD8+CD57+ T cells (not recorded which) from PBMCs. The receptors were sampled from a human donor with aplastic anemia. Each CDR3 is given with its conserved first and last residue. The D gene is left open where the match is weak. Clone size, where shown, is once, few, many, or a class for clones that have expanded.

cdr3_aa: CASSLGTSPSEQYF
cdr3_nt: TGTGCCAGCAGCTTGGGGACTAGCCCAAGCGAGCAGTACTTC
v_call: TRBV5-8
j_call: TRBJ2-7
d_call: TRBD2
clone_size: .

cdr3_aa: CAHATRGASYEQYF
cdr3_nt: TGTGCCCATGCAACGAGGGGGGCCTCCTACGAGCAGTACTTC
v_call: TRBV19
j_call: TRBJ2-7
d_call: .
clone_size: many

cdr3_aa: CASSPWTQIRSGANVLTF
cdr3_nt: TGTGCCAGCAGCCCTTGGACCCAAATACGCTCTGGGGCCAACGTCCTGACTTTC
v_call: TRBV7-9
j_call: TRBJ2-6
d_call: .
clone_size: .

cdr3_aa: CASSFDREYTEAFF
cdr3_nt: TGTGCCAGCAGCTTCGACAGGGAGTACACTGAAGCTTTCTTT
v_call: TRBV3-1
j_call: TRBJ1-1
d_call: TRBD1
clone_size: many

cdr3_aa: CASSDWTSTDTQYF
cdr3_nt: TGTGCCAGCAGTGATTGGACCAGCACAGATACGCAGTATTTT
v_call: TRBV6-1
j_call: TRBJ2-3
d_call: .
clone_size: many

cdr3_aa: CASSVGTDYGYTF
cdr3_nt: TGTGCCAGCAGCGTAGGGACAGACTATGGCTACACCTTC
v_call: TRBV7-2
j_call: TRBJ1-2
d_call: TRBD1
clone_size: .

cdr3_aa: CANNLVETQYF
cdr3_nt: TGTGCCAACAATTTAGTGGAGACCCAGTACTTC
v_call: TRBV12-3/TRBV12-4
j_call: TRBJ2-5
d_call: .
clone_size: .

cdr3_aa: CATSGLKDTSGANVLTF
cdr3_nt: TGTGCCACCAGTGGGTTGAAAGACACCTCTGGGGCCAACGTCCTGACTTTC
v_call: TRBV9
j_call: TRBJ2-6
d_call: .
clone_size: few

cdr3_aa: CATSRRGAWAEQYF
cdr3_nt: TGTGCCACCAGCAGAAGGGGCGCTTGGGCCGAGCAGTACTTC
v_call: TRBV15
j_call: TRBJ2-7
d_call: .
clone_size: .

cdr3_aa: CASSSQGEVYGYTF
cdr3_nt: TGTGCCAGCAGCAGCCAGGGGGAGGTCTATGGCTACACCTTC
v_call: TRBV5-6
j_call: TRBJ1-2
d_call: TRBD1
clone_size: many

cdr3_aa: CASSYGTGETQYF
cdr3_nt: TGCGCCAGCAGCTATGGGACCGGGGAGACCCAGTACTTC
v_call: TRBV5-1
j_call: TRBJ2-5
d_call: .
clone_size: many

cdr3_aa: CGAAAGKVYEQYF
cdr3_nt: TGCGGTGCCGCAGCTGGGAAGGTTTACGAGCAGTACTTC
v_call: TRBV20-1
j_call: TRBJ2-7
d_call: .
clone_size: .

cdr3_aa: CATTRGAAYEQYF
cdr3_nt: TGTGCCACCACACGGGGGGCTGCCTACGAGCAGTACTTC
v_call: TRBV4-2
j_call: TRBJ2-7
d_call: .
clone_size: .

cdr3_aa: CSAKGTGGGYTF
cdr3_nt: TGCAGTGCTAAGGGGACAGGTGGCGGCTACACCTTC
v_call: TRBV20-1
j_call: TRBJ1-2
d_call: TRBD1
clone_size: .

cdr3_aa: CSVGTSGGRDTQYF
cdr3_nt: TGCAGCGTTGGGACTAGCGGGGGAAGGGATACGCAGTATTTT
v_call: TRBV29-1
j_call: TRBJ2-3
d_call: TRBD2
clone_size: few

cdr3_aa: CSVGRPGGYEQYF
cdr3_nt: TGCAGCGTTGGGAGGCCAGGGGGCTACGAGCAGTACTTC
v_call: TRBV29-1
j_call: TRBJ2-7
d_call: TRBD1
clone_size: .

cdr3_aa: CASSFGTGPTEAFF
cdr3_nt: TGTGCCAGCAGCTTCGGGACAGGACCCACTGAAGCTTTCTTT
v_call: TRBV7-9
j_call: TRBJ1-1
d_call: TRBD1
clone_size: .

cdr3_aa: CASSEYIGANTEAFF
cdr3_nt: TGTGCCAGCAGCGAATATATCGGAGCGAACACTGAAGCTTTCTTT
v_call: TRBV25-1
j_call: TRBJ1-1
d_call: .
clone_size: .

cdr3_aa: CASSLQGDNEQFF
cdr3_nt: TGTGCCAGCAGCTTACAGGGGGACAATGAGCAGTTCTTC
v_call: TRBV7-3
j_call: TRBJ2-1
d_call: TRBD1
clone_size: many

cdr3_aa: CASSSGYNEQFF
cdr3_nt: TGTGCCAGCAGCTCAGGGTACAATGAGCAGTTCTTC
v_call: TRBV7-9
j_call: TRBJ2-1
d_call: .
clone_size: .

cdr3_aa: CAISMTGGMETQYF
cdr3_nt: TGTGCCATCAGTATGACAGGGGGCATGGAGACCCAGTACTTC
v_call: TRBV10-3
j_call: TRBJ2-5
d_call: TRBD1
clone_size: .

cdr3_aa: CASSSSRGETEAFF
cdr3_nt: TGTGCCAGCTCATCCTCCAGGGGAGAGACTGAAGCTTTCTTT
v_call: TRBV18
j_call: TRBJ1-1
d_call: .
clone_size: few

cdr3_aa: CASSLSSATYGYTF
cdr3_nt: TGTGCCAGCAGCTTAAGTTCAGCCACCTATGGCTACACCTTC
v_call: TRBV11-1
j_call: TRBJ1-2
d_call: .
clone_size: many

cdr3_aa: CAISGGTSVYGYTF
cdr3_nt: TGTGCCATCAGTGGTGGGACAAGTGTCTATGGCTACACCTTC
v_call: TRBV10-3
j_call: TRBJ1-2
d_call: .
clone_size: .

cdr3_aa: CASSKGQGVPETQYF
cdr3_nt: TGTGCCAGCAGCAAGGGACAGGGAGTCCCAGAGACCCAGTACTTC
v_call: TRBV7-9
j_call: TRBJ2-5
d_call: TRBD1
clone_size: .

cdr3_aa: CASTGRQGASYNEQFF
cdr3_nt: TGTGCCAGCACCGGACGACAGGGGGCCTCCTACAATGAGCAGTTCTTC
v_call: TRBV6-6
j_call: TRBJ2-1
d_call: TRBD1
clone_size: many

cdr3_aa: CASSLTGGSSGNTIYF
cdr3_nt: TGTGCCAGCAGCTTAACCGGCGGCAGCTCTGGAAACACCATATATTTT
v_call: TRBV7-3
j_call: TRBJ1-3
d_call: .
clone_size: many

cdr3_aa: CASSSTGGVEQYF
cdr3_nt: TGTGCCAGCAGCTCCACAGGGGGCGTCGAGCAGTACTTC
v_call: TRBV7-6
j_call: TRBJ2-7
d_call: TRBD1
clone_size: .